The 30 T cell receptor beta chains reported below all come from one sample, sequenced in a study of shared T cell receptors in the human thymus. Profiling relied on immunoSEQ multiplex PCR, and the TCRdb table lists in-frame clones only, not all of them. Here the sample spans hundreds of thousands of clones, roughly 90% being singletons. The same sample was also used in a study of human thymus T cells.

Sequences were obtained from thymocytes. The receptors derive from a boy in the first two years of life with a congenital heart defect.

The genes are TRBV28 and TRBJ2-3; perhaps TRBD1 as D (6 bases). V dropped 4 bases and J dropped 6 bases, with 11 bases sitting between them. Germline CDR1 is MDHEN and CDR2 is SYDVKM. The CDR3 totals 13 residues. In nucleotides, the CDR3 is TGTGCCAGCAGTTCCACAGGGATGGATACGCAGTATTTT. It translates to CASSSTGMDTQYF.

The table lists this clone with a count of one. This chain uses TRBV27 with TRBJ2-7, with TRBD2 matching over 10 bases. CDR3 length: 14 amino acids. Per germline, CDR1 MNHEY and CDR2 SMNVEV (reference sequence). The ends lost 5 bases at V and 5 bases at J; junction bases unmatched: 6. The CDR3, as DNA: TGTGCCAGCAGTCCGGGACTAGCGATTCACGAGCAGTACTTC. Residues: CASSPGLAIHEQYF.

The CDR3 bases are TGTGCCAGTGGGACAGGGGTTACTCAGCCCCAGCATTTT. It is translated as CASGTGVTQPQHF. The chain carries TRBV19 and TRBJ1-5; 10 bases match TRBD1. After removal of 8 bases from V and 6 bases from J, the junction contained 4 bases not matched to a gene. CDR3 length: 13 amino acids. CDR1 is LNHDA, CDR2 SQIVND, per germline (reference sequence). The complete variable domain, with remaining parts taken from reference TRBV19 and TRBJ1-5, reads DGGITQSPKYLFRKEGQNVTLSCEQNLNHDAMYWYRQDPGQGLRLIYYSQIVNDFQKGDIAEGYSVSREKKESFPLTVTSAQKNPTAFYLCASGTGVTQPQHFGDGTRLSIL.

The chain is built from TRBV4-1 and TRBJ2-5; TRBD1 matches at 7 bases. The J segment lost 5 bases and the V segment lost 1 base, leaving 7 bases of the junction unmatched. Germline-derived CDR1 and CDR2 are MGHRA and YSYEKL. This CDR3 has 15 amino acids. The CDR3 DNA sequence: TGCGCCAGCAGCCAAGCTAAAGGACAGGCCGAGACCCAGTACTTC. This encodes CASSQAKGQAETQYF.

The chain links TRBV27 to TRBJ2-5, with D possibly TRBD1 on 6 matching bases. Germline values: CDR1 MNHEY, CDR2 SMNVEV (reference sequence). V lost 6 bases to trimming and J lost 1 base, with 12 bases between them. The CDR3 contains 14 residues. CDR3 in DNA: TGTGCCAGCAGAACGGGACACGCCCAAGAGACCCAGTACTTC. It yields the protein CASRTGHAQETQYF.

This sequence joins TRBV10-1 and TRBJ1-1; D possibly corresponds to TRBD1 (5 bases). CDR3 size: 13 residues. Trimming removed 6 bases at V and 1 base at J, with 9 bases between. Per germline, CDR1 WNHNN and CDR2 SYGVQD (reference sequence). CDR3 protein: CASRADRNTEAFF. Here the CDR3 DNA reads TGCGCCAGCAGGGCAGACAGGAACACTGAAGCTTTCTTT.

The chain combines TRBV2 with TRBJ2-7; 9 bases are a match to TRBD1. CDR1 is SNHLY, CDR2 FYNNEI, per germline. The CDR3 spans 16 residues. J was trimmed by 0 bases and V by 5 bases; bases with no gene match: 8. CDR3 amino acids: CASSLGLTGGSYEQYF. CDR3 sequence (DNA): TGTGCCAGCAGTCTTGGGCTGACAGGGGGCTCCTACGAGCAGTACTTC.

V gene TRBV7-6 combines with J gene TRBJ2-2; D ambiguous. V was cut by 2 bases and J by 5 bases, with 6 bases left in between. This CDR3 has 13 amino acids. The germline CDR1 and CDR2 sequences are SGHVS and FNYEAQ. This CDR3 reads CASSLLRTGELFF. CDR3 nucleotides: TGTGCCAGCAGCTTACTGCGAACCGGGGAGCTGTTTTTT. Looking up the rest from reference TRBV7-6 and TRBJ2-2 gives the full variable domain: GAGVSQSPRYKVTKRGQDVALRCDPISGHVSLYWYRQALGQGPEFLTYFNYEAQQDKSGLPNDRFSAERPEGSISTLTIQRTEQRDSAMYRCASSLLRTGELFFGEGSRLTVL.

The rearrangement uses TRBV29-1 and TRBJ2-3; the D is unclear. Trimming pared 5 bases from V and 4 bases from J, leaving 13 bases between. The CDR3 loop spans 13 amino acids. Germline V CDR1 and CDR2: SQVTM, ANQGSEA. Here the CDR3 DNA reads TGCAGCGTTCGGCGGAGAGTTGCAGATACGCAGTATTTT. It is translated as CSVRRRVADTQYF.

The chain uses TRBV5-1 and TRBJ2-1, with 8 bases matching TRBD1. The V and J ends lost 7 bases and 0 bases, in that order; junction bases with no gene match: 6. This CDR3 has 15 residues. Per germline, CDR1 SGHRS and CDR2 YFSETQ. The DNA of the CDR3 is TGCGCCAGCGGAACCGACAGGGGCTCCTACAATGAGCAGTTCTTC. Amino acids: CASGTDRGSYNEQFF.

The CDR3 reads CASSLGSQNSGNTIYF. As DNA, the CDR3 is TGTGCCAGCAGTTTAGGTAGCCAAAACTCTGGAAACACCATATATTTT. The V gene is TRBV28, the J gene TRBJ1-3; D ambiguous. Germline V gives CDR1 MDHEN, CDR2 SYDVKM. Trimming left V 2 bases short and J 0 bases short, with 11 bases between. CDR3 length: 16 residues.

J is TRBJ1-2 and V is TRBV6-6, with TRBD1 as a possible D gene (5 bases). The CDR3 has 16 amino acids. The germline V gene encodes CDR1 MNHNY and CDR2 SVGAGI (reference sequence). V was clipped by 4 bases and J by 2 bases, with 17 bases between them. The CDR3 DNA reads TGTGCCAGCAGTTCGGCCCCAAGGGGAACAAACTATGGCTACACCTTC. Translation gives CASSSAPRGTNYGYTF.

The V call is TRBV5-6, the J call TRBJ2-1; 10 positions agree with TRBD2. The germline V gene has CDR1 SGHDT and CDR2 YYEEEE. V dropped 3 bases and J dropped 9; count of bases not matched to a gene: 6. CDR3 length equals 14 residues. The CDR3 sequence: CASSSREREGEQFF. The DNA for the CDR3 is TGTGCCAGCAGCTCCCGGGAGCGGGAGGGTGAGCAGTTCTTC.

This CDR3 reads CAGALGASGKGGADTQYF. The CDR3 nucleotides are TGTGCCGGGGCCCTCGGGGCTAGCGGGAAAGGGGGCGCAGATACGCAGTATTTT. V is TRBV30 and J is TRBJ2-3; TRBD2 matches at 9 bases. Germline V gene data show CDR1 as GTSNPN and CDR2 as SVGIG (reference sequence). V was pared by 8 bases and J by 4 bases, with 22 bases of the junction left unmatched. The CDR3 consists of 18 residues.

As DNA, the CDR3 is TGCGCCAGCAGCCAGGGAAGTACAGGGGTCAGCGACGAGCAGTACTTC. This encodes CASSQGSTGVSDEQYF. This sequence joins TRBV4-1 and TRBJ2-7; TRBD1 matches 7 bases. V trimming: 3 bases; J trimming: 5 bases; junction bases outside the gene matches: 13. The CDR3 covers 16 residues. Germline V CDR1 and CDR2: MGHRA, YSYEKL.

CDR3 bases: TGTGCCAGCAGCAACTCCAGGGTTTTCAATCAGCCCCAGCATTTT. Protein product: CASSNSRVFNQPQHF. The chain uses TRBV21-1 and TRBJ1-5; no check of the table's D call, TRBD1, against the DNA was made. TRBV21-1 is assigned pseudogene status. The CDR3 contains 15 residues.

CDR3 region: CASGGETQYF. Written as DNA, the CDR3 is TGTGCCAGCGGGGGGGAGACCCAGTACTTC. The V and J genes are TRBV5-5 and TRBJ2-5; D perhaps matches TRBD2 (6 bases). This CDR3 contains 10 residues. Per the germline V gene, CDR1 is SGHKS and CDR2 is YYEKEE (reference sequence). V gave up 7 bases and J gave up 5 bases, with 6 bases separating them. Full variable domain (outside the CDR3, taken from reference TRBV5-5 and TRBJ2-5): DAGVTQSPTHLIKTRGQQVTLRCSPISGHKSVSWYQQVLGQGPQFIFQYYEKEERGRGNFPDRFSARQFPNYSSELNVNALLLGDSALYLCASGGETQYFGPGTRLLVL.

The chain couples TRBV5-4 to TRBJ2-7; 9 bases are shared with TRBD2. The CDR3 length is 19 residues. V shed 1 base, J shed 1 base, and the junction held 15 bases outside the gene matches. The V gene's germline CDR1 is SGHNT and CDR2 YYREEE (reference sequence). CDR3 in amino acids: CASSLFLLAGSDRSYEQYF. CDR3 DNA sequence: TGTGCCAGCAGCTTGTTTTTGCTAGCGGGGTCGGATCGGTCCTACGAGCAGTACTTC.

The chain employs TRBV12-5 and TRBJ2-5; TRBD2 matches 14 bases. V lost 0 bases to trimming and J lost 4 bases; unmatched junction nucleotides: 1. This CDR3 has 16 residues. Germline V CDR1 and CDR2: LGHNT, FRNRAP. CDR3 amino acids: CASGLVTSGRGETQYF. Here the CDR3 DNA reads TGTGCTAGTGGTTTGGTGACTAGCGGGAGGGGAGAGACCCAGTACTTC.

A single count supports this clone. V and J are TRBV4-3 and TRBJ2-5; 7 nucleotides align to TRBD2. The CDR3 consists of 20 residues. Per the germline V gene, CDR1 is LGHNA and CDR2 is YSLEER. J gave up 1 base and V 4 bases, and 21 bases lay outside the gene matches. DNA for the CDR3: TGCGCCAGCAGCCCCCGAAGGGTCGGGAGGAGGCTAAGCAGCCAAGAGACCCAGTACTTC. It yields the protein CASSPRRVGRRLSSQETQYF.

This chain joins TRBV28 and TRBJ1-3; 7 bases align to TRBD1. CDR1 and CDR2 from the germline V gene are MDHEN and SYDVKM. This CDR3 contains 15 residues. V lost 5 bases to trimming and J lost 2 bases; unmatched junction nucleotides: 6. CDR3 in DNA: TGTGCCAGCAGTCGGGACAGCTGGCCTGGAAACACCATATATTTT. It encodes CASSRDSWPGNTIYF.

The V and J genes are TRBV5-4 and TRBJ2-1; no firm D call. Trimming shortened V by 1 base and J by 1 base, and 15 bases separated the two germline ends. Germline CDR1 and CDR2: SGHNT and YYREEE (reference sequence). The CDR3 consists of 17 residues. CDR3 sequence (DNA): TGTGCCAGCAGCTTGTCTTTCGGTAGCCCGTCCTACAATGAGCAGTTCTTC. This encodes CASSLSFGSPSYNEQFF.

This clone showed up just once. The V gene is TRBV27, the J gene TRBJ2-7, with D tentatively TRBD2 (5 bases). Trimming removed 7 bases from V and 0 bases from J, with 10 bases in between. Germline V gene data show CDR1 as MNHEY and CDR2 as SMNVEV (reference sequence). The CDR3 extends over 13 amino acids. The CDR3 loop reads CASTHGVSYEQYF. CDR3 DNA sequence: TGTGCCAGCACCCACGGGGTCTCCTACGAGCAGTACTTC.

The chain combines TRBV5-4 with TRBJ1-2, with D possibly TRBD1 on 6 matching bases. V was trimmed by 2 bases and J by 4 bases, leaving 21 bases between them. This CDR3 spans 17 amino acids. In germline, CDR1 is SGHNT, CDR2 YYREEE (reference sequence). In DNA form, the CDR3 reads TGTGCCAGCAGCTTAACGGAAACGACCGGGACACCCTATGGCTACACCTTC. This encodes CASSLTETTGTPYGYTF.

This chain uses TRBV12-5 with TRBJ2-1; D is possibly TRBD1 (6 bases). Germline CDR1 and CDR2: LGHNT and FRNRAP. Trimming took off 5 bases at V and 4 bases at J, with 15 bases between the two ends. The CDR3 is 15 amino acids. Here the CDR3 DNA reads TGTGCTAGTGGTCGGGTGGGGGCCTTATACAATGAGCAGTTCTTC. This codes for CASGRVGALYNEQFF.

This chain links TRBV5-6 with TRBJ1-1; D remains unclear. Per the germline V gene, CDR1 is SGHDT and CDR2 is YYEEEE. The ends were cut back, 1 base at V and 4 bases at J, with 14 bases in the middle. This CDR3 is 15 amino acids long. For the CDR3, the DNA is TGTGCCAGCAGCTTGAACGAGGCGAGAGGCACTGAAGCTTTCTTT. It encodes CASSLNEARGTEAFF.

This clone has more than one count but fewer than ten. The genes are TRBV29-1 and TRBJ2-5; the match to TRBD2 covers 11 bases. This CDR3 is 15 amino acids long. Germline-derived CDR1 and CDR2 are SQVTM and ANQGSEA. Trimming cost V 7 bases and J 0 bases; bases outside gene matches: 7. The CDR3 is CSASSTSGNQETQYF. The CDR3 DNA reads TGCAGCGCCTCCTCGACTAGCGGGAACCAAGAGACCCAGTACTTC.

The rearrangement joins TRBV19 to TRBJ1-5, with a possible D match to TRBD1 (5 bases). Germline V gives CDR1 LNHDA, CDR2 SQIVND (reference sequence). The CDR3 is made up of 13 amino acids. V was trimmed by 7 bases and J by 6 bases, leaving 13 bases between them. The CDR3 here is CASIPGSGQPQHF. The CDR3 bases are TGTGCCAGTATCCCAGGGTCGGGTCAGCCCCAGCATTTT.

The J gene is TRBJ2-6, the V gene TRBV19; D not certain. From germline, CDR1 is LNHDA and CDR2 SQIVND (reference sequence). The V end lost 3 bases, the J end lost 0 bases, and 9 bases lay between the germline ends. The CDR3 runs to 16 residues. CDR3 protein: CASSIHSPSGANVLTF. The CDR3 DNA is TGTGCCAGTAGTATCCATAGCCCCTCTGGGGCCAACGTCCTGACTTTC. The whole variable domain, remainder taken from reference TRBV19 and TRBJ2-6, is DGGITQSPKYLFRKEGQNVTLSCEQNLNHDAMYWYRQDPGQGLRLIYYSQIVNDFQKGDIAEGYSVSREKKESFPLTVTSAQKNPTAFYLCASSIHSPSGANVLTFGAGSRLTVL.

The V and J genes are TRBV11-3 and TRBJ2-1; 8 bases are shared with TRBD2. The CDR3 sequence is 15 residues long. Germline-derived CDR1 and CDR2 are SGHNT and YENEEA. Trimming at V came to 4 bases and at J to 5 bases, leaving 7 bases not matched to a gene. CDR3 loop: CASSSSGTRNNEQFF. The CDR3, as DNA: TGTGCCAGCAGCTCGTCCGGGACTAGAAACAATGAGCAGTTCTTC.